The 30 T cell receptor beta chains given below trace back to one sample, sequenced in a study of T cells after somatic rescue of genetic block. Profiling relied on immunoSEQ multiplex PCR, and the TCRdb table lists in-frame clones only, not all of them. The sample shows about 12,000 clones, over 55% of them seen only once. Sequenced: peripheral blood mononuclear cells (PBMCs). These receptors came from a boy younger than 18.

The chain recombines TRBV7-9 with TRBJ1-2; 10 positions match TRBD1. The CDR3 loop spans 16 amino acids. V gave up 2 bases and J gave up 7 bases; unmatched junction bases: 10. Germline CDR1 and CDR2: SEHNR and FQNEAQ (reference sequence). In nucleotides, the CDR3 is TGTGCCAGCAGCTTATCCGACAGGGGGCAATTGGGTGGCTACACCTTC. Translated, it gives CASSLSDRGQLGGYTF. The complete variable domain, with remaining parts taken from reference TRBV7-9 and TRBJ1-2, reads DTGVSQNPRHKITKRGQNVTFRCDPISEHNRLYWYRQTLGQGPEFLTYFQNEAQLEKSRLLSDRFSAERPKGSFSTLEIQRTEQGDSAMYLCASSLSDRGQLGGYTFGSGTRLTVV.

The J gene is TRBJ1-1, the V gene TRBV5-1, with D perhaps TRBD1 (6 bases). The V end lost 4 bases, the J end lost 0 bases, and 10 bases lay between the germline ends. This CDR3 contains 14 residues. Germline values: CDR1 SGHRS, CDR2 YFSETQ. DNA of the CDR3: TGCGCCAGCAGCCCGAGGACAGTGAACACTGAAGCTTTCTTT. It is translated as CASSPRTVNTEAFF.

The V and J genes are TRBV6-5 and TRBJ1-1, with TRBD1 matching over 8 bases. CDR3 length: 13 amino acids. Per the germline V gene, CDR1 is MNHEY and CDR2 is SVGAGI. Trimming took 4 bases from V and 4 from J; bases not matched to a gene: 2. CDR3 bases: TGTGCCAGCAGTTCGACAGGGGCCACTGAAGCTTTCTTT. It yields the protein CASSSTGATEAFF.

V is TRBV7-9 and J is TRBJ2-7; the D gene could be TRBD1 or TRBD2 (5 bases each). Germline assignment: CDR1 SEHNR and CDR2 FQNEAQ (reference sequence). The CDR3 spans 16 residues. The ends were cut back, 4 bases at V and 4 bases at J, with 20 bases in the middle. The CDR3 bases are TGTGCCAGCAGCTGGGGGAACCGTGGAATTGATTACGAGCAGTACTTC. It encodes CASSWGNRGIDYEQYF. The variable domain in full, with the rest retrieved from reference TRBV7-9 and TRBJ2-7, is DTGVSQNPRHKITKRGQNVTFRCDPISEHNRLYWYRQTLGQGPEFLTYFQNEAQLEKSRLLSDRFSAERPKGSFSTLEIQRTEQGDSAMYLCASSWGNRGIDYEQYFGPGTRLTVT.

The chain is built from TRBV10-1 and TRBJ2-7; 10 bases line up with TRBD1. CDR1 WNHNN and CDR2 SYGVQD come from the germline V gene (reference sequence). Trimming at V came to 2 bases and at J to 5 bases, leaving 3 bases not matched to a gene. The CDR3 has 14 residues. The CDR3 reads CASSEGDRGHEQYF. The CDR3, as DNA: TGCGCCAGCAGTGAGGGGGACAGGGGCCACGAGCAGTACTTC.

The V call is TRBV2, the J call TRBJ2-1, with D possibly called TRBD1 or TRBD2 (5 bases each). CDR1 is SNHLY and CDR2 is FYNNEI in the germline V gene. Trimming cost V 10 bases and J 10 bases, with 17 bases left between them. The CDR3 loop spans 12 amino acids. CDR3 protein: CANSGSGVEQFF. As DNA, the CDR3 is TGTGCCAACTCAGGGAGTGGCGTCGAGCAGTTCTTC.

To note about this clone: A clone one base away is much larger, so this may be a read error. The chain is built from TRBV11-2 and TRBJ1-1; unclear D gene. V gave up 0 bases and J gave up 7 bases, with 15 bases separating them. The V gene's germline CDR1 is SGHAT and CDR2 FQNNGV. The CDR3 has 15 amino acids. CDR3 sequence reads: CASSLDISGQDEAFF. As DNA, the CDR3 is TGTGCCAGCAGCTTAGATATAAGCGGGCAGGATGAAGCTTTCTTT.

The chain is built from TRBV2 and TRBJ1-5; D remains ambiguous. The CDR3 runs to 15 residues. Germline CDR1 is SNHLY and CDR2 is FYNNEI. Trimming pared 0 bases from V and 4 bases from J, leaving 10 bases between. In DNA, the CDR3 is TGTGCCAGCAGTGAAGCGCTTGTAGGGAATCAGCCCCAGCATTTT. Its translation: CASSEALVGNQPQHF. Full variable domain (remainder filled in from reference TRBV2 and TRBJ1-5): EPEVTQTPSHQVTQMGQEVILRCVPISNHLYFYWYRQILGQKVEFLVSFYNNEISEKSEIFDDQFSVERPDGSNFTLKIRSTKLEDSAMYFCASSEALVGNQPQHFGDGTRLSIL.

Of note for this clone: Germline is not matched at one junction end, which may reflect a read error. This chain joins TRBV30 and TRBJ1-2, with TRBD1 identical over 7 bases. CDR3 length: 14 amino acids. Germline values: CDR1 GTSNPN, CDR2 SVGIG (reference sequence). CDR3 loop: CAWRGQFLYYGYTF. The CDR3 DNA follows: TGTGCCTGGAGGGGACAGTTCCTCTACTACGGCTACACCTTC.

The chain recombines TRBV9 with TRBJ2-3, with TRBD2 as a possible D gene (6 bases). The germline gives CDR1 SGDLS, CDR2 YYNGEE. V lost 4 bases and J 2 bases, leaving 14 bases between the germline ends. CDR3 length: 15 amino acids. CDR3 amino acids: CASSPGGTHTDTQYF. CDR3 in DNA: TGTGCCAGCAGCCCTGGGGGGACCCACACAGATACGCAGTATTTT.

This chain joins TRBV7-6 and TRBJ2-1; D is perhaps TRBD2 (6 bases). The V end was cut by 0 bases, the J end by 2 bases, with 11 bases between. Germline V lookup: CDR1 SGHVS, CDR2 FNYEAQ. This CDR3 spans 16 amino acids. The CDR3 protein is CASSLASSGPYNEQFF. Here the CDR3 DNA reads TGTGCCAGCAGCTTAGCGAGTAGCGGCCCCTACAATGAGCAGTTCTTC.

V is TRBV7-9 and J is TRBJ2-5, with 7 bases aligning to TRBD1. V lost 0 bases and J lost 5; bases outside the gene matches: 3. CDR3 length: 14 amino acids. Germline V gene data show CDR1 as SEHNR and CDR2 as FQNEAQ (reference sequence). The CDR3, as DNA: TGTGCCAGCAGCTTAGCCCCCAGGGGGGAGACCCAGTACTTC. Encoded protein: CASSLAPRGETQYF.

V and J are TRBV29-1 and TRBJ1-2, with a tentative D call TRBD1 (5 bases). V gave up 7 bases and J gave up 4 bases, with 7 bases separating them. CDR3 size: 10 residues. Germline CDR1 reads SQVTM; CDR2 reads ANQGSEA. The CDR3 spells CSGQLYGYTF. The CDR3 DNA is TGCAGCGGACAGCTCTATGGCTACACCTTC.

This clone was counted only a few times. The chain recombines TRBV11-2 with TRBJ1-6; D unresolved. Germline V lookup: CDR1 SGHAT, CDR2 FQNNGV. The V gene lost 2 bases and the J gene lost 5 bases, with 10 bases spanning the gap. CDR3 length equals 15 residues. The CDR3 sequence is CASSLNAGNNSPLHF. The CDR3 DNA reads TGTGCCAGCAGCTTAAATGCGGGGAATAATTCACCCCTCCACTTT.

V and J are TRBV18 and TRBJ1-4; D is ambiguous. V gave up 2 bases and J gave up 7 bases, with 11 bases separating them. The length of the CDR3 is 14 residues. CDR1 and CDR2 (germline): KGHSH, LQKENI. The CDR3 coding sequence is TGTGCCAGCTCACCAGTCGCAGGAGGTGAAAAACTGTTTTTT. Amino acids: CASSPVAGGEKLFF.

The rearrangement uses TRBV14 and TRBJ2-3, with TRBD2 matching over 8 bases. Trimming at V came to 4 bases and at J to 2 bases, leaving 5 bases not matched to a gene. The CDR3 sequence is 15 residues long. Germline V CDR1 and CDR2: SGHDN, FVKESK. Written as DNA, the CDR3 is TGTGCCAGCAGCCTCCGACTAGCGATCACAGATACGCAGTATTTT. Residues: CASSLRLAITDTQYF.

This clone was recorded a few times. The chain uses TRBV6-1 and TRBJ1-3; D is possibly TRBD1 (5 bases). V was cut by 3 bases and J by 4 bases, with 10 bases left in between. The germline CDR1 and CDR2 sequences are MNHNS and SASEGT. The CDR3 covers 14 residues. CDR3 protein: CASSDRVLGNTIYF. The CDR3 region has the DNA TGTGCCAGCAGTGACAGGGTCTTAGGAAACACCATATATTTT.

The chain carries TRBV6-9 and TRBJ2-5; TRBD1 is a possible D gene (6 bases). The ends were cut back, 4 bases at V and 3 bases at J, with 12 bases in the middle. CDR1 is MNHGY and CDR2 is SVAAGI in the germline V gene. The CDR3 has 14 amino acids. CDR3 coding DNA: TGTGCCAGCAGTTCAGGACAGTTAAAAGAGACCCAGTACTTC. This gives the protein CASSSGQLKETQYF.

This chain joins TRBV27 and TRBJ2-1, with TRBD2 as a possible D gene (6 bases). Trimming stripped 3 bases from V and 0 bases from J, with 12 bases between. The CDR3 is 16 amino acids. Per the germline V gene, CDR1 is MNHEY and CDR2 is SMNVEV (reference sequence). This CDR3 reads CASSFSGTPSYNEQFF. The CDR3 coding sequence is TGTGCCAGCAGTTTCTCCGGGACTCCCTCCTACAATGAGCAGTTCTTC.

The chain is built from TRBV27 and TRBJ2-7; D could derive from TRBD1 or TRBD2 (6 bases each). Per germline, CDR1 MNHEY and CDR2 SMNVEV (reference sequence). V lost 1 base to trimming and J lost 3 bases, with 10 bases between them. CDR3 length equals 14 residues. CDR3 sequence: CASSLWGAGYEQYF. In nucleotides, the CDR3 is TGTGCCAGCAGTTTATGGGGGGCCGGCTACGAGCAGTACTTC.

The gene calls are TRBV11-3 and TRBJ2-3, with 9 bases that match TRBD1. This CDR3 has 14 amino acids. The V gene end was trimmed by 5 bases and the J gene end by 9 bases; junction bases not matched to a gene: 9. Germline CDR1 reads SGHNT; CDR2 reads YENEEA. This chain's CDR3 is CASSPGTGTVTQYF. CDR3 DNA sequence: TGTGCCAGCAGCCCAGGGACAGGGACCGTGACGCAGTATTTT. The full variable domain, completed using reference TRBV11-3 and TRBJ2-3, is EAGVVQSPRYKIIEKKQPVAFWCNPISGHNTLYWYLQNLGQGPELLIRYENEEAVDDSQLPKDRFSAERLKGVDSTLKIQPAELGDSAVYLCASSPGTGTVTQYFGPGTRLTVL.

V is TRBV19 and J is TRBJ2-7; 8 bases are shared with TRBD1. V gave up 5 bases and J gave up 5 bases; unmatched junction bases: 11. The CDR3 sequence is 15 residues long. Germline V lookup: CDR1 LNHDA, CDR2 SQIVND (reference sequence). The CDR3 DNA reads TGTGCCAGTAGTCCCTGGGGGCAGGGGGCCCACGAGCAGTACTTC. Translating it yields CASSPWGQGAHEQYF.

This chain connects TRBV19 to TRBJ2-2; 8 bases are a match to TRBD1. Looked up from germline, CDR1 is LNHDA and CDR2 is SQIVND (reference sequence). The CDR3 has 15 amino acids. V lost 5 bases and J lost 7; bases outside the gene matches: 9. CDR3 sequence reads: CASSFRQGRNGELFF. CDR3 DNA sequence: TGTGCCAGTAGTTTCAGACAGGGGAGGAACGGGGAGCTGTTTTTT.

The chain carries TRBV6-5 and TRBJ1-5; D uncertain. The CDR3 is made up of 14 amino acids. The V end was cut by 5 bases, the J end by 2 bases, with 10 bases between. The germline CDR1 and CDR2 sequences are MNHEY and SVGAGI. DNA of the CDR3: TGTGCCAGCAGTGTTCAGAAGGGCAATCAGCCCCAGCATTTT. Translating it yields CASSVQKGNQPQHF.

J is TRBJ1-3 and V is TRBV11-2; D might be TRBD1 (5 bases). CDR3 length: 17 amino acids. Germline V lookup: CDR1 SGHAT, CDR2 FQNNGV. V was pared by 0 bases and J by 0 bases, with 12 bases between. The CDR3 spells CASSLERGRGSGNTIYF. CDR3 bases: TGTGCCAGCAGCTTAGAGCGGGGCCGGGGCTCTGGAAACACCATATATTTT.

A note on this clone: The junction shows a germline mismatch at one end, possibly a read error. The gene calls are TRBV19 and TRBJ1-5; 9 bases fit TRBD1. The CDR3 is made up of 16 amino acids. The germline V gene encodes CDR1 LNHDA and CDR2 SQIVND (reference sequence). CDR3 bases: TGTGCCAGGAGTATATTCTCGGGACAGGGTTATCAGCCCCAGCATTTT. This encodes CARSIFSGQGYQPQHF.

V usage is TRBV13 and J usage is TRBJ2-5; TRBD1 aligns across 11 bases. CDR3 size: 15 residues. After removal of 5 bases from V and 5 bases from J, the junction contained 7 bases not matched to a gene. Germline V gene lookup returns CDR1 PRHDT and CDR2 FYEKMQ (reference sequence). CDR3 residues: CASSPPGQGAETQYF. CDR3 DNA sequence: TGTGCCAGCAGCCCTCCCGGACAGGGGGCCGAGACCCAGTACTTC. The whole variable domain, filled in from reference TRBV13 and TRBJ2-5, reads AAGVIQSPRHLIKEKRETATLKCYPIPRHDTVYWYQQGPGQDPQFLISFYEKMQSDKGSIPDRFSAQQFSDYHSELNMSSLELGDSALYFCASSPPGQGAETQYFGPGTRLLVL.

The rearrangement joins TRBV11-2 to TRBJ1-4; maybe TRBD1 (6 bases). Germline V gene lookup returns CDR1 SGHAT and CDR2 FQNNGV. The CDR3 runs to 17 residues. Trimming removed 3 bases from V and 5 bases from J, with 19 bases in between. The chain's CDR3 is CASSLVGGMTVNEKLFF. CDR3 DNA sequence: TGTGCCAGCAGCTTGGTAGGGGGGATGACAGTCAATGAAAAACTGTTTTTT.

The chain has TRBV6-5 and TRBJ1-5; perhaps TRBD1 as D (6 bases). V lost 8 bases and J lost 0, with 14 bases in between. The germline V gene encodes CDR1 MNHEY and CDR2 SVGAGI. CDR3 length: 15 residues. The CDR3 DNA is TGTGCCAGCCCAGCAGGGGTCTATAGCAATCAGCCCCAGCATTTT. This encodes CASPAGVYSNQPQHF.

The J gene is TRBJ1-6, the V gene TRBV5-4, with D maybe TRBD1 (6 bases). The CDR3 is 16 residues long. Between the trimmed V and J ends, which lost 2 bases and 12 bases, there was a span of 21 bases. Germline loops: CDR1 SGHNT, CDR2 YYREEE (reference sequence). Here the CDR3 DNA reads TGTGCCAGCAGCTTAGGGGGAAGCCTAAAAGGGAGACCCCTCCACTTT. It yields the protein CASSLGGSLKGRPLHF.